The next 14 T cell receptor beta chains were all read from a single sample in a study of preoperative IRX-2 immunotherapy in early breast cancer. Libraries were prepared by immunoSEQ multiplex PCR; TCRdb keeps only in-frame clonotypes and omits some of them. The repertoire consists of approximately 26,000 clones, with roughly four fifths occurring once and the leading ten covering around 6.5%. Treatment in this sample: preoperative locoregional IRX-2 cytokine immunotherapy. Here the sequenced sample was lymph node tissue, taken after IRX-2 immunotherapy. The source is a human donor with breast cancer.

The V call is TRBV12-5, the J call TRBJ2-7; weak D call: TRBD1 (5 bases). Trimming cost V 3 bases and J 0 bases, with 15 bases left between them. The CDR3 sequence is 16 residues long. Germline values: CDR1 LGHNT, CDR2 FRNRAP. For the CDR3, the DNA is TGTGCTAGTGGTTTCTCCTTGGGGCCCCACTCCTACGAGCAGTACTTC. Protein: CASGFSLGPHSYEQYF.

The chain uses TRBV5-1 and TRBJ1-4; 9 bases map to TRBD1. J was trimmed by 6 bases and V by 4 bases; bases with no gene match: 16. The CDR3 has 18 residues. Looked up from germline, CDR1 is SGHRS and CDR2 is YFSETQ. The CDR3, as DNA: TGCGCCAGCAGCCTTCGAACCGGGACAGGGAACTTCGATGAAAAACTGTTTTTT. Translation: CASSLRTGTGNFDEKLFF.

The chain combines TRBV5-1 with TRBJ2-7; 11 bases align to TRBD2. The germline CDR1 and CDR2 sequences are SGHRS and YFSETQ. With V trimmed by 4 bases and J by 6 bases, 9 bases remained unmatched. CDR3 length: 15 residues. The CDR3 loop is CASSVPLAGAGEQYF. The CDR3 nucleotides are TGCGCCAGCAGCGTTCCACTAGCGGGAGCGGGCGAGCAGTACTTC.

The rearrangement joins TRBV6-8 to TRBJ1-4, with 7 bases fitting TRBD1. This CDR3 has 15 amino acids. The ends lost 5 bases at V and 7 bases at J; junction bases unmatched: 10. In germline, CDR1 is MNHGY, CDR2 SAAAGT. The CDR3 nucleotides read TGTGCCAGCAGTGTGGGACAGACGGAATCTGAAAAACTGTTTTTT. Amino acid sequence: CASSVGQTESEKLFF.

The chain uses TRBV19 and TRBJ2-5, with 9 positions matching TRBD1. Germline CDR1 and CDR2: LNHDA and SQIVND (reference sequence). This CDR3 is built from 17 residues. V lost 5 bases and J lost 2; bases outside the gene matches: 12. CDR3 sequence (DNA): TGTGCCAGTAGTCCTAAGGGACAGGGCTTACTGCAAGAGACCCAGTACTTC. Its protein is CASSPKGQGLLQETQYF.

A single count supports this clone. The chain links TRBV5-1 to TRBJ2-1, with 9 bases lining up with TRBD1. The CDR3 consists of 14 residues. The germline V gene encodes CDR1 SGHRS and CDR2 YFSETQ. V lost 4 bases to trimming and J lost 7 bases; unmatched junction nucleotides: 6. The CDR3 reads CASSLIQGANEQFF. In DNA form, the CDR3 reads TGCGCCAGCAGCCTAATACAGGGGGCGAATGAGCAGTTCTTC.

The V call is TRBV11-3, the J call TRBJ1-4, with 10 bases lining up with TRBD1. Germline CDR1 reads SGHNT; CDR2 reads YENEEA. CDR3 size: 15 residues. The trim removed 7 bases at V and 7 bases at J, leaving 9 bases unmatched. CDR3 DNA: TGTGCCAGCACTGGATTGACAGGGGGCGTTGAAAAACTGTTTTTT. This gives the protein CASTGLTGGVEKLFF.

This chain connects TRBV22-1 to TRBJ2-5; TRBD1 was called by the table and not checked on the DNA. TRBV22-1 is designated a pseudogene. This CDR3 comprises 16 residues. The CDR3 loop is CASSQLQGAQKETQYF. The CDR3 nucleotides read TGTGCCAGCAGTCAACTCCAGGGGGCGCAGAAGGAGACCCAGTACTTC.

The J gene is TRBJ2-3, the V gene TRBV19, with a tentative D call TRBD2 (5 bases). This CDR3 is built from 15 residues. V shed 3 bases and J shed 3 bases, with 13 bases lying between them. CDR1 and CDR2 (germline): LNHDA, SQIVND (reference sequence). The CDR3 protein is CASSMALRGTDTQYF. The DNA of the CDR3 is TGTGCCAGTAGTATGGCCCTCCGGGGAACAGATACGCAGTATTTT. Drawing the rest from reference TRBV19 and TRBJ2-3, the complete variable domain is DGGITQSPKYLFRKEGQNVTLSCEQNLNHDAMYWYRQDPGQGLRLIYYSQIVNDFQKGDIAEGYSVSREKKESFPLTVTSAQKNPTAFYLCASSMALRGTDTQYFGPGTRLTVL.

By its share, this clone is medium-sized (0.01 to 0.1%). V is TRBV6-8 and J is TRBJ1-1; tentative D call: TRBD1 (5 bases). From germline, CDR1 is MNHGY and CDR2 SAAAGT. The V end was cut by 0 bases, the J end by 6 bases, with 8 bases between. CDR3 length: 13 residues. The CDR3 region is CASSYSDRPEAFF. The CDR3 DNA reads TGTGCCAGCAGTTACTCCGACAGACCTGAAGCTTTCTTT.

The chain uses TRBV7-7 and TRBJ2-1; D not certain. The ends were cut back, 5 bases at V and 2 bases at J, with 13 bases in the middle. Looked up from germline, CDR1 is SSHAT and CDR2 is FNYEAQ (reference sequence). This CDR3 comprises 15 residues. The CDR3 DNA follows: TGTGCCAGCAGCATTCAGGTAACTGCCTACAATGAGCAGTTCTTC. Protein sequence: CASSIQVTAYNEQFF.

The J gene is TRBJ1-5, the V gene TRBV22-1; TRBD1 is taken as the D call from the table, unchecked against the DNA. TRBV22-1 is shown as a pseudogene. The CDR3 sequence is 13 residues long. The CDR3 nucleotides are TGTGCCAGCAGTTTAACAGGCCGGCGGCCCCAGCATTTT. Residues: CASSLTGRRPQHF.

The rearrangement joins TRBV11-3 to TRBJ2-1; either TRBD1 or TRBD2 may fit D (5 bases each). Germline CDR1 and CDR2: SGHNT and YENEEA. The CDR3 is 15 residues long. Trimming pared 5 bases from V and 3 bases from J, leaving 14 bases between. CDR3 amino acids: CASSVGTTSYNEQFF. CDR3 DNA: TGTGCCAGCAGCGTCGGGACGACCAGCTACAATGAGCAGTTCTTC.

The chain joins TRBV7-4 to TRBJ2-5, with 9 nucleotides matching TRBD1. Germline V gene sequence: CDR1 SGHVT, CDR2 SQSDAQ. CDR3 length equals 15 residues. J gave up 3 bases and V 5 bases, and 7 bases lay outside the gene matches. The CDR3 coding sequence is TGTGCCAGCAGCCAGGGGGACAGGGAAAAAGAGACCCAGTACTTC. Protein sequence: CASSQGDREKETQYF. Full variable domain (outside the CDR3, taken from reference TRBV7-4 and TRBJ2-5): GAGVSQSPRYKVAKRGRDVALRCDSISGHVTLYWYRQTLGQGSEVLTYSQSDAQRDKSGRPSGRFSAERPERSVSTLKIQRTEQGDSAVYLCASSQGDREKETQYFGPGTRLLVL.